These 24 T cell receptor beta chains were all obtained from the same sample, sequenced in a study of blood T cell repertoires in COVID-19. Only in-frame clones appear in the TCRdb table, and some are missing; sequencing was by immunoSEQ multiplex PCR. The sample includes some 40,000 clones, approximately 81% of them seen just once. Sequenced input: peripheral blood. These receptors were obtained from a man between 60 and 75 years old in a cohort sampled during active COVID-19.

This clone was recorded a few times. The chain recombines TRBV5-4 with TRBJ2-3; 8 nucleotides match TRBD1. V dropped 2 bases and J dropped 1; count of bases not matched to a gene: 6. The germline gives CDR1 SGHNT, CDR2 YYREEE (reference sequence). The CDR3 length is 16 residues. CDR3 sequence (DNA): TGTGCCAGCAGCTTATGGGACAGGCCGGGCACAGATACGCAGTATTTT. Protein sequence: CASSLWDRPGTDTQYF.

In DNA form, the CDR3 reads TGTGCCAGCAGTTCTAGAGACAGGGCACCCTACGAGCAGTACTTC. It yields the protein CASSSRDRAPYEQYF. The V gene is TRBV6-2 or TRBV6-3, the J gene TRBJ2-7; 7 positions match TRBD1. In germline, CDR1 is MNHEY, CDR2 SVGEGT. The CDR3 runs to 15 residues. J lost 2 bases, V lost 4 bases, and 8 bases had no gene match.

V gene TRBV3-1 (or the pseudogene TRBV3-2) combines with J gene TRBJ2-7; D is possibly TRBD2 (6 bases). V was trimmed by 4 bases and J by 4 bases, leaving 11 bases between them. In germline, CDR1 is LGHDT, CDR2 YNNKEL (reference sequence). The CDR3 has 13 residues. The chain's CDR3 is CASSRLVMYEQYF. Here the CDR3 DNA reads TGTGCCAGCAGCCGACTAGTGATGTACGAGCAGTACTTC.

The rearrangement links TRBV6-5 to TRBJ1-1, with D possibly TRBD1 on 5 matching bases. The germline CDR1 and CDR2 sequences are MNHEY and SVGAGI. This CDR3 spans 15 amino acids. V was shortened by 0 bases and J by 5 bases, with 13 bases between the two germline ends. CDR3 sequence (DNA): TGTGCCAGCAGTTACTCGCTGGGGCGGGGGACTGAAGCTTTCTTT. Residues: CASSYSLGRGTEAFF.

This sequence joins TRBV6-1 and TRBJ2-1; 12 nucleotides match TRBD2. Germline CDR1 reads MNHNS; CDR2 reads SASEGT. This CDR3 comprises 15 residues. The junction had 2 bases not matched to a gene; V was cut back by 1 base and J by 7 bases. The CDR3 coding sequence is TGTGCCAGCAGTGAAGGACTAGCGGGAGCGAATGAGCAGTTCTTC. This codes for CASSEGLAGANEQFF.

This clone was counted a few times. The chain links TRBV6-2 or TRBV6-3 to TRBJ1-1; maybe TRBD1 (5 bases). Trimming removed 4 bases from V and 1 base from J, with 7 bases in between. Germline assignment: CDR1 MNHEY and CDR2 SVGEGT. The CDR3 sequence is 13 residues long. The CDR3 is CASSSRENTEAFF. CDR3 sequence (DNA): TGTGCCAGCAGTTCCAGGGAGAACACTGAAGCTTTCTTT.

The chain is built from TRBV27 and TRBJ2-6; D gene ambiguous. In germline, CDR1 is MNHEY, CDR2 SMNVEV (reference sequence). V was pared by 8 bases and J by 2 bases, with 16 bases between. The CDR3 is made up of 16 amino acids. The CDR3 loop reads CASAREYSAGANVLTF. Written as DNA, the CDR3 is TGTGCCAGCGCCCGAGAGTACTCCGCTGGGGCCAACGTCCTGACTTTC.

The CDR3 loop is CASSLGGVRGYEQYF. For the CDR3, the DNA is TGTGCCAGCAGCTTAGGGGGTGTTCGGGGCTACGAGCAGTACTTC. The V call is TRBV7-2, the J call TRBJ2-7, with D possibly TRBD2 on 5 matching bases. With 1 base removed from V and 3 bases from J, the gap between germline ends came to 13 bases. The germline V gene encodes CDR1 SGHTA and CDR2 FQGNSA. This CDR3 region has 15 residues.

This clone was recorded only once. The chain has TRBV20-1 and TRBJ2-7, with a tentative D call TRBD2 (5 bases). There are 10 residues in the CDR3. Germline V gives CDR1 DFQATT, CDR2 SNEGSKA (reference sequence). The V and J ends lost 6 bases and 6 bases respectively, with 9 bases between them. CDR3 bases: TGCAGTGCCGGGGAGTTCGAGCAGTACTTC. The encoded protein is CSAGEFEQYF.

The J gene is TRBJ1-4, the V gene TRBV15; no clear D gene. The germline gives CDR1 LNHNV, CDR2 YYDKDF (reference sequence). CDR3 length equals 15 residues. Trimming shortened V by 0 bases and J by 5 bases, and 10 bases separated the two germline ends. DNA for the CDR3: TGTGCCACCAGCAGAGAGGGCAAGTCAAATGAAAAACTGTTTTTT. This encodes CATSREGKSNEKLFF.

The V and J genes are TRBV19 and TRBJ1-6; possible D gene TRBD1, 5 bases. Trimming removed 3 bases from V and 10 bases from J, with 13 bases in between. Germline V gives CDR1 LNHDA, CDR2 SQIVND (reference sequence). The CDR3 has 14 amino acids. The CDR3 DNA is TGTGCCAGTAGTATCTCGCAGGGTAACTCACCCCTCCACTTT. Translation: CASSISQGNSPLHF.

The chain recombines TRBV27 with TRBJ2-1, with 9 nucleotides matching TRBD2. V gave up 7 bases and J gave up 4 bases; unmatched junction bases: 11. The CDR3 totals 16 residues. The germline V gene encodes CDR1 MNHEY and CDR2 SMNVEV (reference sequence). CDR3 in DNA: TGTGCCAGCAAGTCCGGGGGTAGCGGGGGATACAATGAGCAGTTCTTC. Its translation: CASKSGGSGGYNEQFF.

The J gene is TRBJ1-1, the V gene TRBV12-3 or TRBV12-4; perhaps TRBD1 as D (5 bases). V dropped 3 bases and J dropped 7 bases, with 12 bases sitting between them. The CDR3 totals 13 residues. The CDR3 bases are TGTGCCAGCAGTTTTGCCTACAGGAATGAAGCTTTCTTT. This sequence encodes CASSFAYRNEAFF.

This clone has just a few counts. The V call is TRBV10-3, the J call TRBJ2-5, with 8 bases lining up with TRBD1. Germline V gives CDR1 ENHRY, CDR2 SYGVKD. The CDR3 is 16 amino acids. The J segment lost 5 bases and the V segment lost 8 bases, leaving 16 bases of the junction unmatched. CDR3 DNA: TGTGCCATCTCTCCTCAGCGGCAGGGGGCGCGGGAGACCCAGTACTTC. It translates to CAISPQRQGARETQYF.

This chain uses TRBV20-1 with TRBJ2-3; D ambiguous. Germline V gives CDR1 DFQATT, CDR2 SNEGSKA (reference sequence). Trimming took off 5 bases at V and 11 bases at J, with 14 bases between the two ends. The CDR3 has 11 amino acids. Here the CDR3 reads CSAPLGYGQYF. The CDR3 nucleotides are TGCAGTGCTCCCCTAGGCTACGGGCAGTATTTT.

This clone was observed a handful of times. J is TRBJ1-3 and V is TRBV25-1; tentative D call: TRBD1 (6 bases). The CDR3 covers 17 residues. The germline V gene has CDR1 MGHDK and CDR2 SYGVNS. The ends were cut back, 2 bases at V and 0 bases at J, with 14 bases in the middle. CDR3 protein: CASSEIGGGSSGNTIYF. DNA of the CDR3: TGTGCCAGCAGTGAAATAGGGGGTGGGTCCTCTGGAAACACCATATATTTT. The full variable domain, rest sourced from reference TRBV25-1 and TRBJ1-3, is EADIYQTPRYLVIGTGKKITLECSQTMGHDKMYWYQQDPGMELHLIHYSYGVNSTEKGDLSSESTVSRIRTEHFPLTLESARPSHTSQYLCASSEIGGGSSGNTIYFGEGSWLTVV.

The CDR3 loop is CAGRRGTNYGYTF. The CDR3, as DNA: TGTGCCGGGCGGCGGGGGACTAACTATGGCTACACCTTC. The chain recombines TRBV2 with TRBJ1-2; a possible D gene is TRBD1 (5 bases). Germline-derived CDR1 and CDR2 are SNHLY and FYNNEI. This CDR3 contains 13 residues. With 11 bases removed from V and 0 bases from J, the gap between germline ends came to 13 bases.

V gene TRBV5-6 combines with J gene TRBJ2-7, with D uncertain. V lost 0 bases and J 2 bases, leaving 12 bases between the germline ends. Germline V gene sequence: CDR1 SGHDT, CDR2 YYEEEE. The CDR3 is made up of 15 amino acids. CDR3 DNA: TGTGCCAGCAGCTTGGTAGGCAGGCGAGCCTACGAGCAGTACTTC. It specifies CASSLVGRRAYEQYF.

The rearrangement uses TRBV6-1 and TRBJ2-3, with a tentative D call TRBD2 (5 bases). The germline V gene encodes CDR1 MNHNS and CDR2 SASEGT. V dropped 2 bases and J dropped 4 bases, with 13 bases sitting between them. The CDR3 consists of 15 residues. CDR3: CASSEFLAKPDTQYF. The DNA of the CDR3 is TGTGCCAGCAGTGAATTTCTAGCAAAGCCAGATACGCAGTATTTT.

The chain's CDR3 is CASSPPPSGETQYF. Written as DNA, the CDR3 is TGTGCCAGCAGCCCGCCTCCATCGGGAGAGACCCAGTACTTC. V usage is TRBV11-2 and J usage is TRBJ2-5; unclear D gene. Trimming pared 5 bases from V and 4 bases from J, leaving 14 bases between. CDR1 and CDR2 (germline): SGHAT, FQNNGV. The CDR3 consists of 14 residues.

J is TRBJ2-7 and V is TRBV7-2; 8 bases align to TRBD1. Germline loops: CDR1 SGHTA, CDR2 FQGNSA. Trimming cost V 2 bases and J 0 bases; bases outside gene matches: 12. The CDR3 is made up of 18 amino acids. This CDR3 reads CASSLISAGTGDSYEQYF. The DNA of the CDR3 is TGTGCCAGCAGCTTAATTAGCGCGGGGACAGGCGACTCCTACGAGCAGTACTTC.

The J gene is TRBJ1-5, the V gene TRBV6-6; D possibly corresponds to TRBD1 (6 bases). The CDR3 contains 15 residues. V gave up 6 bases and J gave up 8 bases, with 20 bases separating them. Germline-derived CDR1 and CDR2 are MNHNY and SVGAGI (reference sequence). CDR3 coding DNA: TGTGCCAGCAGATCCCGCAGGGGCCGGGGGGAGCCCCAGCATTTT. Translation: CASRSRRGRGEPQHF.

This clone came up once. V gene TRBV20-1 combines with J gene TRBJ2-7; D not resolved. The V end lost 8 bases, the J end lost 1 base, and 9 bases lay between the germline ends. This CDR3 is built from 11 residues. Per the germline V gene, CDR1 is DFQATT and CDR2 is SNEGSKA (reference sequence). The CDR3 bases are TGCAGTTTTGAGAGGTCCTACGAGCAGTACTTC. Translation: CSFERSYEQYF.

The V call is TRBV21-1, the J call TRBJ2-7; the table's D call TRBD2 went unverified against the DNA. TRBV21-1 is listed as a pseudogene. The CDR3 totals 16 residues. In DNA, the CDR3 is TGTGCCAGCAGTAAGGGGCGGACTAGGCTTCCCCACGAGCAGTACTTC. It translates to CASSKGRTRLPHEQYF.